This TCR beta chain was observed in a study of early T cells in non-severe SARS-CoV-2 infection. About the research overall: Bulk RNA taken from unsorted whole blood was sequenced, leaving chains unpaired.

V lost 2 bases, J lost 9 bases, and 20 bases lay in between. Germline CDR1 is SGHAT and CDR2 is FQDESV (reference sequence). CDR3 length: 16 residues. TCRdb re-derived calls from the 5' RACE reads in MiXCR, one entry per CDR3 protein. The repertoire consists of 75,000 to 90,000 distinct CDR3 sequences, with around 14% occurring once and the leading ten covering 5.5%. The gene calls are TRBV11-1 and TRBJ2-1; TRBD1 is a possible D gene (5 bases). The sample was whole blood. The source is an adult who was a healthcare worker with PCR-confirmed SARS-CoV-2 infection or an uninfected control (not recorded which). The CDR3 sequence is CASSLNPPDNLREQFF. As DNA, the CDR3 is TGTGCCAGCAGCTTAAACCCCCCGGACAACCTCCGTGAGCAGTTCTTC.